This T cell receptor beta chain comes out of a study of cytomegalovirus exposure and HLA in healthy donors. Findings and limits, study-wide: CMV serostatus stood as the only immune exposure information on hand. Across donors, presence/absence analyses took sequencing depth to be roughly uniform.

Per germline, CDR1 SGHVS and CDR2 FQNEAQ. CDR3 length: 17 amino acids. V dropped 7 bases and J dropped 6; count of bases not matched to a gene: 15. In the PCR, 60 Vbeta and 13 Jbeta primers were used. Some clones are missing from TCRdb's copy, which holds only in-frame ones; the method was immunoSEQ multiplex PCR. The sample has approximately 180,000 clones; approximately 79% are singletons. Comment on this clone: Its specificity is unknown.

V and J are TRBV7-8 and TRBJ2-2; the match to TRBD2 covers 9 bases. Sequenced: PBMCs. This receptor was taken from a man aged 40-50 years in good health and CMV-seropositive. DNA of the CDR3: TGTGCCAGCAACCAGGGTGCGGGAGGGTCGCGGGCCGGGGAGCTGTTTTTT. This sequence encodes CASNQGAGGSRAGELFF.